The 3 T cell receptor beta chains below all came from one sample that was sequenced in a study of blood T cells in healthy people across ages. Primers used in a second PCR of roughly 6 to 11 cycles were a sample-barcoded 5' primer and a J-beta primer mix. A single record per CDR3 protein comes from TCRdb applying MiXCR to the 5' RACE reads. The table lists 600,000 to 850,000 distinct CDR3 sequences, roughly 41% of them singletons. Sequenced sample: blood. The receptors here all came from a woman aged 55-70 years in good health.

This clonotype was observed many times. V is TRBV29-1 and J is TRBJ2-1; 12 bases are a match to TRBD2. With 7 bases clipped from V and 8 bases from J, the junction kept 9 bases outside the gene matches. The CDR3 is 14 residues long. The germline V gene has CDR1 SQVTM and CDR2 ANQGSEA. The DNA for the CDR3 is TGCAGCGGAGCAATGACTAGCGGGAGCTATGAGCAGTTCTTC. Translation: CSGAMTSGSYEQFF.

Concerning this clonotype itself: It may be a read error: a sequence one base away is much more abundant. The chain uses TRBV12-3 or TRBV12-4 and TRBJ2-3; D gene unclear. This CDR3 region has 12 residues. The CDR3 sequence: CATRWATDTEYF. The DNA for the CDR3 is TGTGCCACTCGATGGGCCACAGATACGGAGTATTTT.

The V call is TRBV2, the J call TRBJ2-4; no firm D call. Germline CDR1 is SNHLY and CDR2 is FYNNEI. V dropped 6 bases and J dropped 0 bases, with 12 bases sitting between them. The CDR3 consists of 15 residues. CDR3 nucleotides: TGTGCCAGCAGACAGTTAGTAGCAGCCAAAAACATTCAGTACTTC. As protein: CASRQLVAAKNIQYF.